Each of the 29 T cell receptor beta chains below was sequenced from the same sample in a study of naive and memory T cell subsets. Indicated treatment: skin biopsy from PPD injection site in Mantoux-positive individual. An oligonucleotide containing a UMI was ligated to the 3' end of TCR cDNA. The SP2 primer and nested alpha and beta constant region primers amplified ligated cDNA in four rounds. TCRdb passed the UMI-ligation and nested PCR reads through MiXCR, listing each CDR3 protein once. Of around 35,000 distinct CDR3 sequences listed, around 10% are singletons. Sequencing was performed on skin, taken from a tuberculin skin test site. These TCRs come from an adult in good health.

This clonotype was recorded at least ten times. The chain combines TRBV6-2 or TRBV6-3 with TRBJ1-4; D gene unclear. The V end lost 7 bases, the J end lost 2 bases, and 11 bases lay between the germline ends. CDR1 is MNHEY, CDR2 SVGEGT, per germline. The length of the CDR3 is 14 residues. The CDR3 spells CASTRRTTNEKLFF. Here the CDR3 DNA reads TGTGCCAGCACCCGACGGACGACTAATGAAAAACTGTTTTTT.

The genes are TRBV12-5 and TRBJ2-7; TRBD1 aligns across 11 bases. CDR3 size: 15 residues. CDR1 is LGHNT and CDR2 is FRNRAP in the germline V gene. V lost 7 bases to trimming and J lost 1 base; unmatched junction nucleotides: 6. This CDR3 is CASAVGQGGSYEQYF. As DNA, the CDR3 is TGTGCTAGTGCTGTGGGACAGGGGGGTTCCTACGAGCAGTACTTC. Variable domain in full (rest from reference TRBV12-5 and TRBJ2-7): DARVTQTPRHKVTEMGQEVTMRCQPILGHNTVFWYRQTMMQGLELLAYFRNRAPLDDSGMPKDRFSAEMPDATLATLKIQPSEPRDSAVYFCASAVGQGGSYEQYFGPGTRLTVT.

Ten or more counts support this clonotype. This chain connects TRBV19 to TRBJ2-2; 8 nucleotides match TRBD1. Germline V gene data show CDR1 as LNHDA and CDR2 as SQIVND (reference sequence). Germline trimming cut 1 base from V and 7 bases from J; bases unmatched to any gene: 8. The CDR3 runs 16 residues. This chain's CDR3 is CASSIGAGGAGGELFF. As DNA, the CDR3 is TGTGCCAGTAGTATAGGAGCAGGGGGCGCCGGCGGGGAGCTGTTTTTT.

This clonotype has only a few counts. The genes are TRBV30 and TRBJ1-2, with TRBD1 as a possible D gene (6 bases). The CDR3 runs to 17 residues. V lost 4 bases and J 6 bases, leaving 27 bases between the germline ends. CDR1 is GTSNPN and CDR2 is SVGIG in the germline V gene (reference sequence). CDR3 amino acids: CAWNTIRDNTWSHGYTF. The CDR3 DNA reads as TGTGCCTGGAATACTATCCGGGACAACACCTGGAGCCATGGCTACACCTTC.

The chain couples TRBV5-1 to TRBJ2-2; possible D gene TRBD1, 6 bases. CDR1 is SGHRS and CDR2 is YFSETQ in the germline V gene. The CDR3 has 14 amino acids. V gave up 2 bases and J gave up 7 bases, with 12 bases separating them. CDR3 sequence reads: CASSFVGADGELFF. CDR3 bases: TGCGCCAGCAGCTTCGTGGGGGCCGACGGGGAGCTGTTTTTT.

The sample holds many counts of this clonotype. The DNA of the CDR3 is TGTGCCAGCAGCTTAGAGCAGGATATTGGTCGTGAGCAGTTCTTC. It encodes CASSLEQDIGREQFF. The chain has TRBV7-2 and TRBJ2-1, with unresolved D. The CDR3 extends over 15 amino acids. The V gene's germline CDR1 is SGHTA and CDR2 FQGNSA. V was cut by 1 base and J by 9 bases, with 16 bases left in between.

This clonotype was observed many times. Written as DNA, the CDR3 is TGTGCCAGCAGCTTACCTGGGAATTCACCCCTCCACTTT. Translating it yields CASSLPGNSPLHF. The genes are TRBV11-2 and TRBJ1-6, with no clear D. The CDR3 loop spans 13 amino acids. V was pared by 2 bases and J by 7 bases, with 6 bases between. Germline V CDR1 and CDR2: SGHAT, FQNNGV.

This clonotype was counted many times. The chain is built from TRBV12-3 or TRBV12-4 and TRBJ2-1; D assignment may be TRBD1 or TRBD2 (5 bases each). There are 15 residues in the CDR3. Trimming pared 5 bases from V and 0 bases from J, leaving 11 bases between. DNA of the CDR3: TGTGCCAGCAGTCGGTCGGGACCCTCCTACAATGAGCAGTTCTTC. The encoded protein is CASSRSGPSYNEQFF.

In its sample, this clonotype was seen many times. The chain has TRBV6-5 and TRBJ2-3; D is unclear. V shed 6 bases and J shed 0 bases, with 7 bases lying between them. The CDR3 sequence is 13 residues long. Germline assignment: CDR1 MNHEY and CDR2 SVGAGI. CDR3 coding DNA: TGTGCCAGCAGGGTTACGAGCACAGATACGCAGTATTTT. Protein: CASRVTSTDTQYF.

The sample holds many counts of this clonotype. V usage is TRBV15 and J usage is TRBJ2-7; 8 bases map to TRBD2. Germline V gene lookup returns CDR1 LNHNV and CDR2 YYDKDF (reference sequence). Trimming at V came to 2 bases and at J to 6 bases, leaving 6 bases not matched to a gene. The CDR3 totals 14 residues. The DNA for the CDR3 is TGTGCCACCAGCAGAATCGGACTAGCTCGCGAGCAGTACTTC. It is translated as CATSRIGLAREQYF.

This clonotype was seen only a few times. The V gene is TRBV5-1, the J gene TRBJ2-1, with 8 nucleotides matching TRBD1. CDR1 SGHRS and CDR2 YFSETQ come from the germline V gene. V gave up 3 bases and J gave up 4 bases; unmatched junction bases: 3. This CDR3 is built from 14 residues. This CDR3 is CASSSGTGYNEQFF. The CDR3 region has the DNA TGCGCCAGCAGCTCCGGGACAGGATACAATGAGCAGTTCTTC.

By its share, this clonotype is medium-sized. The chain employs TRBV29-1 and TRBJ1-1; D gene unclear. Trimming took off 2 bases at V and 0 bases at J, with 7 bases between the two ends. The CDR3 spans 13 residues. CDR1 is SQVTM, CDR2 ANQGSEA, per germline. The DNA for the CDR3 is TGCAGCGTTGAATCAACAGTGAACACTGAAGCTTTCTTT. This sequence encodes CSVESTVNTEAFF.

This clonotype was seen many times. The chain recombines TRBV29-1 with TRBJ2-7, with 7 positions matching TRBD2. Unmatched junction bases numbered 18, after V lost 4 bases and J lost 6 bases. Germline assignment: CDR1 SQVTM and CDR2 ANQGSEA. The CDR3 totals 16 residues. CDR3 in DNA: TGCAGCGTTGCAGGGCGGGCGGGAGCATCTGGTGGCGAGCAGTACTTC. Translation: CSVAGRAGASGGEQYF.

This clonotype was seen many times. The chain is built from TRBV4-2 and TRBJ1-6; 7 bases agree with TRBD1. Germline V gives CDR1 LGHNA, CDR2 YNFKEQ. J lost 7 bases, V lost 4 bases, and 4 bases had no gene match. The CDR3 contains 14 residues. This CDR3 reads CASSPRGKNSPLHF. In DNA, the CDR3 is TGTGCCAGCAGCCCCAGGGGGAAGAATTCACCCCTCCACTTT.

This clonotype was found many times. The V gene is TRBV4-2, the J gene TRBJ2-3; 7 bases are shared with TRBD2. This CDR3 has 16 residues. The V gene end was trimmed by 0 bases and the J gene end by 4 bases; junction bases not matched to a gene: 7. The germline gives CDR1 LGHNA, CDR2 YNFKEQ. The CDR3 DNA is TGTGCCAGCAGCCAAGATGTTGCGGCGGGAGCAGATACGCAGTATTTT. Protein: CASSQDVAAGADTQYF.

This clonotype was counted only a few times. This chain uses TRBV6-5 with TRBJ2-1; D is possibly TRBD1 (5 bases). Germline assignment: CDR1 MNHEY and CDR2 SVGAGI. CDR3 length equals 15 residues. Trimming left V 0 bases short and J 6 bases short, with 12 bases between. DNA for the CDR3: TGTGCCAGCAGTTACTCTGTGCAGGGTCTCAATGAGCAGTTCTTC. It is translated as CASSYSVQGLNEQFF.

This clonotype has a handful of counts. CDR3 in amino acids: CASSLHRGRFDNEQFF. The CDR3 coding sequence is TGTGCCAGTAGTTTACACAGGGGGCGGTTTGACAATGAGCAGTTCTTC. The chain uses TRBV19 and TRBJ2-1, with TRBD1 matching over 9 bases. In germline, CDR1 is LNHDA, CDR2 SQIVND (reference sequence). The CDR3 totals 16 residues. Trimming cost V 5 bases and J 5 bases; bases outside gene matches: 10.

Ten or more counts support this clonotype. The chain links TRBV18 to TRBJ2-1; TRBD2 matches at 8 bases. Trimming took 0 bases from V and 4 from J; bases not matched to a gene: 8. The germline V gene has CDR1 KGHSH and CDR2 LQKENI. This CDR3 has 17 amino acids. The CDR3 protein is CASSPPGRGGSYNEQFF. In nucleotides, the CDR3 is TGTGCCAGCTCACCACCGGGTCGCGGGGGGTCGTACAATGAGCAGTTCTTC.

This clonotype occurred many times. This chain connects TRBV11-2 to TRBJ2-7; 11 bases map to TRBD1. The trim removed 5 bases at V and 5 bases at J, leaving 11 bases unmatched. This CDR3 contains 16 residues. Germline-derived CDR1 and CDR2 are SGHAT and FQNNGV. The CDR3 here is CASSPRPRTGGHEQYF. For the CDR3, the DNA is TGTGCCAGCAGCCCCCGACCAAGGACAGGGGGCCACGAGCAGTACTTC.

The chain has TRBV30 and TRBJ2-1, with 7 bases identical to TRBD2. This CDR3 contains 14 residues. Germline CDR1 and CDR2: GTSNPN and SVGIG (reference sequence). V dropped 0 bases and J dropped 7; count of bases not matched to a gene: 6. The chain's CDR3 is CAWSVDGLVNEQFF. Written as DNA, the CDR3 is TGTGCCTGGAGTGTAGATGGACTAGTTAATGAGCAGTTCTTC.

This clonotype has ten or more counts. V gene TRBV20-1 combines with J gene TRBJ2-2; no definite D call. Germline CDR1 and CDR2: DFQATT and SNEGSKA (reference sequence). V was pared by 0 bases and J by 2 bases, with 7 bases between. The CDR3 spans 14 residues. CDR3 amino acids: CSARDRFNTGELFF. CDR3 nucleotide sequence: TGCAGTGCTAGAGACAGGTTCAACACCGGGGAGCTGTTTTTT.

This CDR3 reads CASSEALDRDNSPLHF. DNA of the CDR3: TGTGCCAGCAGTGAAGCCCTGGACAGAGATAATTCACCCCTCCACTTT. The V call is TRBV6-1, the J call TRBJ1-6, with a weak D call TRBD1 (6 bases). From germline, CDR1 is MNHNS and CDR2 SASEGT. The CDR3 extends over 16 amino acids. V shed 0 bases and J shed 5 bases, with 11 bases lying between them.

The chain carries TRBV27 and TRBJ2-1; tentatively, D is TRBD1 or TRBD2 (6 bases each). The CDR3 is 15 amino acids. CDR1 and CDR2 from the germline V gene are MNHEY and SMNVEV (reference sequence). Trimming took off 8 bases at V and 7 bases at J, with 21 bases between the two ends. The CDR3 nucleotides are TGTGCCAGCGAACTAACAGGGTCGGGAGTGAATGAGCAGTTCTTC. Its protein product is CASELTGSGVNEQFF.

The sample holds many counts of this clonotype. The chain recombines TRBV6-5 with TRBJ1-1; the D is unclear. The V and J ends lost 3 bases and 3 bases respectively, with 8 bases between them. This CDR3 is 13 amino acids long. Germline values: CDR1 MNHEY, CDR2 SVGAGI. For the CDR3, the DNA is TGTGCCAGCAGTTATTACGGGGACACTGAAGCTTTCTTT. Translating it yields CASSYYGDTEAFF.

The V gene is TRBV12-3 or TRBV12-4, the J gene TRBJ2-7; 10 bases agree with TRBD1. This CDR3 has 14 amino acids. V dropped 4 bases and J dropped 7; count of bases not matched to a gene: 7. CDR3 residues: CASSYGTGAGEQYF. DNA of the CDR3: TGTGCCAGCAGTTATGGGACAGGGGCGGGAGAGCAGTACTTC.

There are many counts of this clonotype. The chain carries TRBV4-2 and TRBJ2-7; the match to TRBD2 covers 10 bases. The V gene's germline CDR1 is LGHNA and CDR2 YNFKEQ. The CDR3 consists of 18 residues. V gave up 0 bases and J gave up 2 bases; unmatched junction bases: 10. In DNA, the CDR3 is TGTGCCAGCAGCCAAGAGTCCATGGGACTAGCGTTTACCTACGAGCAGTACTTC. It specifies CASSQESMGLAFTYEQYF.

The chain joins TRBV12-3 or TRBV12-4 to TRBJ2-2, with 10 bases that match TRBD1. The V gene end was trimmed by 1 base and the J gene end by 5 bases; junction bases not matched to a gene: 4. The CDR3 length is 16 residues. The CDR3 region is CASSLGQGAETGELFF. The CDR3 DNA reads TGTGCCAGCAGTTTAGGACAGGGGGCTGAAACCGGGGAGCTGTTTTTT.

This clonotype came up a few times. This sequence joins TRBV7-2 and TRBJ1-4; 12 bases fit TRBD1. CDR1 is SGHTA, CDR2 FQGNSA, per germline. V lost 5 bases to trimming and J lost 8 bases; unmatched junction nucleotides: 6. The CDR3 is 15 residues long. CDR3 bases: TGTGCCAGCAGCGATCGGGACAGGGGGCAGGAAAAACTGTTTTTT. Its protein product is CASSDRDRGQEKLFF.

In this sample, this clonotype turned up many times. This chain uses TRBV12-3 or TRBV12-4 with TRBJ1-4; weak D call: TRBD1 (6 bases). The CDR3 has 15 residues. V lost 5 bases and J lost 4, with 14 bases in between. CDR3 in amino acids: CASSPWEGGNEKLFF. CDR3 bases: TGTGCCAGCAGTCCCTGGGAGGGGGGTAATGAAAAACTGTTTTTT.